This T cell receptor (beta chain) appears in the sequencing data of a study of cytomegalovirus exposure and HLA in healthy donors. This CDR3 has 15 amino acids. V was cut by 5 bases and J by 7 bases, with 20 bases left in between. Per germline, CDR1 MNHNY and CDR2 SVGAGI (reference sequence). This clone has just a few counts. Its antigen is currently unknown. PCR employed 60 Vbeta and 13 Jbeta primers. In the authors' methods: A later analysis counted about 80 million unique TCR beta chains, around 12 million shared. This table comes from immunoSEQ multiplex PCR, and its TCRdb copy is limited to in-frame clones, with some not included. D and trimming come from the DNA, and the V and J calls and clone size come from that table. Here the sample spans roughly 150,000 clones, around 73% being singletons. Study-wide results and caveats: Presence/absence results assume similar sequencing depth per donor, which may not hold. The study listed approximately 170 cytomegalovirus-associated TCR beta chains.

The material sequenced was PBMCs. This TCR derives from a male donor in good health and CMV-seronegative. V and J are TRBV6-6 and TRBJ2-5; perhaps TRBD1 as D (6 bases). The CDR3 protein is CASSHDSPPGATQYF. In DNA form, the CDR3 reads TGTGCCAGCAGTCACGATTCTCCTCCAGGGGCGACCCAGTACTTC.